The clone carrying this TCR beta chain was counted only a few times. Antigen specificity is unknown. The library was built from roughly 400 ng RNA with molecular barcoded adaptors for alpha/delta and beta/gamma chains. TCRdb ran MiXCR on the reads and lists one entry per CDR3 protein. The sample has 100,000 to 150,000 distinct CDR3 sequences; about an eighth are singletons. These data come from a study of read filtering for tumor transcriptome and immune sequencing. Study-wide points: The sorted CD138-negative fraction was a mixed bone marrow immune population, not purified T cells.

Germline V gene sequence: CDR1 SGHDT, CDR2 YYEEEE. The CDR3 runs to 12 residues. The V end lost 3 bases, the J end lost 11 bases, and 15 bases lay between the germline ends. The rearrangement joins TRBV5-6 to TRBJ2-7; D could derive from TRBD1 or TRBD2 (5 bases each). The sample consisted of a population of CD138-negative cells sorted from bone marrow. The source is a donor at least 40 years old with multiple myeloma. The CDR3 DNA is TGTGCCAGCAGCTGGGGACGCACCGGGGAGTACTTC. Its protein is CASSWGRTGEYF.